One and the same sample provided the 4 T cell receptor beta chains below, sequenced in a study of cytomegalovirus exposure and HLA in healthy donors (dated by TCRdb to 2016 to 2017). The library was prepared using the immunoSEQ multiplex PCR assay. A mixture of 60 forward primers for TCR Vbeta segments and 13 reverse primers for TCR Jbeta segments was used in the multiplex PCR. Imported from immuneACCESS, the table was reduced by TCRdb to in-frame sequences with V and J called. These copies leave out some clones; in studies compared against another copy, an unresolved V gene accounts for under half, and the cause of the remainder is not known. Counted in this sample were 110,000 or so clones; roughly four fifths of them appeared once. The ten most abundant clones make up around 16% of the sample. Sample: PBMCs. The source is a man aged 45-60 years in good health and CMV-seropositive.

This clone turned up a few times. The chain recombines TRBV28 with TRBJ2-1; TRBD2 matches 8 bases. Germline V gives CDR1 MDHEN, CDR2 SYDVKM. The CDR3 is made up of 18 amino acids. J gave up 6 bases and V 5 bases, and 18 bases lay outside the gene matches. CDR3 in amino acids: CASSPRPLGLAGPNEQFF. CDR3 nucleotide sequence: TGTGCCAGCAGTCCCCGCCCGCTCGGATTAGCGGGGCCCAATGAGCAGTTCTTC.

The gene calls are TRBV18 and TRBJ2-2; 7 positions agree with TRBD1. The germline CDR1 and CDR2 sequences are KGHSH and LQKENI. J was trimmed by 5 bases and V by 3 bases; bases with no gene match: 12. This CDR3 has 17 residues. CDR3 nucleotides: TGTGCCAGCTCACCTTCCGGGGCAGGGGGAAAGACCGGGGAGCTGTTTTTT. Amino acids: CASSPSGAGGKTGELFF. The entire variable domain, with the rest obtained from reference TRBV18 and TRBJ2-2, is as follows: NAGVMQNPRHLVRRRGQEARLRCSPMKGHSHVYWYRQLPEEGLKFMVYLQKENIIDESGMPKERFSAEFPKEGPSILRIQQVVRGDSAAYFCASSPSGAGGKTGELFFGEGSRLTVL.

This clone has just a few counts. The chain uses TRBV14 and TRBJ1-2, with D perhaps TRBD1 (6 bases). V was pared by 4 bases and J by 4 bases, with 16 bases between. The CDR3 runs to 15 residues. CDR1 SGHDN and CDR2 FVKESK come from the germline V gene. CDR3 amino acids: CASSLGGSGIYGYTF. The CDR3 region has the DNA TGTGCCAGCAGCCTAGGGGGTTCCGGGATCTATGGCTACACCTTC.

The genes are TRBV10-3 and TRBJ2-3, with unresolved D. V was shortened by 2 bases and J by 3 bases, with 3 bases between the two germline ends. CDR3 length: 12 residues. Germline CDR1 reads ENHRY; CDR2 reads SYGVKD. This CDR3 is CAISEVTDTQYF. CDR3 DNA sequence: TGTGCCATCAGTGAGGTAACAGATACGCAGTATTTT.